This T cell receptor (beta chain) emerged from a study of cytomegalovirus exposure and HLA in healthy donors. Germline CDR1 SGHAT, CDR2 FQNNGV. Trimming left V 1 base short and J 1 base short, with 13 bases between. This CDR3 has 16 residues. PCR used 60 Vbeta primers and 13 Jbeta primers. Generated by immunoSEQ multiplex PCR, the TCRdb table keeps only in-frame clones and is missing some. The data hold roughly 150,000 clones, with roughly 62% observed a single time. The source material was PBMCs. The sequence derives from a man aged 55 to 70 in good health and CMV-seronegative. This rearrangement joins TRBV11-2 to TRBJ1-1, with D possibly matching TRBD1 (6 bases). The CDR3 spells CASSLVPRQENTEAFF. CDR3 bases: TGTGCCAGCAGCTTAGTTCCCAGACAGGAGAACACTGAAGCTTTCTTT.